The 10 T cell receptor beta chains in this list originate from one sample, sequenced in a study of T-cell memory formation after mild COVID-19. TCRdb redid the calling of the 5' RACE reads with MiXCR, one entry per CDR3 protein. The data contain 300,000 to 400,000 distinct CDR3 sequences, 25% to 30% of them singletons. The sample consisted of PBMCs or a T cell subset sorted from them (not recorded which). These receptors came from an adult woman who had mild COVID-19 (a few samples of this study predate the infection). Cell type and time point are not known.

CDR3 coding DNA: TGCGCCAGCAGCTTGGGGACAGGGGCTACTTCTGAAGCTTTCTTT. Translating gives CASSLGTGATSEAFF. The rearrangement links TRBV5-1 to TRBJ1-1; 9 bases fit TRBD1. The ends lost 0 bases at V and 6 bases at J; junction bases unmatched: 6. Germline CDR1 is SGHRS and CDR2 is YFSETQ. The CDR3 covers 15 residues.

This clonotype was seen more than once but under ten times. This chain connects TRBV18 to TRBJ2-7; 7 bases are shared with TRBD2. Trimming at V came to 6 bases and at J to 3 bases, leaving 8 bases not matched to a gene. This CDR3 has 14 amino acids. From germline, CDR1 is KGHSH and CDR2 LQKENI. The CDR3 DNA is TGTGCCAGCTCCGGGGACGGGGGGTACTACGAGCAGTACTTC. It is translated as CASSGDGGYYEQYF.

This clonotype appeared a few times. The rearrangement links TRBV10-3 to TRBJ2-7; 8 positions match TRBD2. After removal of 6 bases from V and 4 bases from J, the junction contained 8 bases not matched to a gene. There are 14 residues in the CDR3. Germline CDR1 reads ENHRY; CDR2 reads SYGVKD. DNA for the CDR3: TGTGCCATCAGGGGAGCGGGGGAGATATACGAGCAGTACTTC. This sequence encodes CAIRGAGEIYEQYF.

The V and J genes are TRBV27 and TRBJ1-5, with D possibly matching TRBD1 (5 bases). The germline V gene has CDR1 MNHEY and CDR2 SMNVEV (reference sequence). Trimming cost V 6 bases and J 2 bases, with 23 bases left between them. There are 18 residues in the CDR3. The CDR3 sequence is CASRGWSMGGLGNQPQHF. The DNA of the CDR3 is TGTGCCAGCAGGGGATGGTCCATGGGGGGGTTGGGCAATCAGCCCCAGCATTTT.

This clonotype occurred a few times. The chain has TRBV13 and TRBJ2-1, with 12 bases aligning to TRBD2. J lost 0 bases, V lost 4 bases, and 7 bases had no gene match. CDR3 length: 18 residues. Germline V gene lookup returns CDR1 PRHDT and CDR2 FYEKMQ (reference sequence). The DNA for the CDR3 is TGTGCCAGCAGCTCACCGACTAGCGGGGGCCGCTCCTACAATGAGCAGTTCTTC. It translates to CASSSPTSGGRSYNEQFF.

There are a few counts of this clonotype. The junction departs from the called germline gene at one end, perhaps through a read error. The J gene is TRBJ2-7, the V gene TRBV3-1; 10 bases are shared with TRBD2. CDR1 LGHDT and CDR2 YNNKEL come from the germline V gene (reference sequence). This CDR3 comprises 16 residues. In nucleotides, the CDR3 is TGTGCCAGCAGCCACATAGCGGGAGGAAGGAGCAACGAGCAGCACTTC. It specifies CASSHIAGGRSNEQHF.

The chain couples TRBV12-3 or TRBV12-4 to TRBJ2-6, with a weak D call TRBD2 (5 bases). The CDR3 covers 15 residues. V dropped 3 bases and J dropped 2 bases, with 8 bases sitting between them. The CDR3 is CASSFGEPGANVLTF. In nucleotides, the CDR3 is TGTGCCAGCAGTTTCGGGGAACCTGGGGCCAACGTCCTGACTTTC.

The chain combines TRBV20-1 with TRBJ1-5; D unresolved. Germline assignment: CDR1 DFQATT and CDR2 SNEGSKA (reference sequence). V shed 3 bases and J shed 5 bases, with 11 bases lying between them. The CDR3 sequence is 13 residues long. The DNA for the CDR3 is TGCAGTGCTAGGGATGCGAGGGATCAGCCCCAGCATTTT. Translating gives CSARDARDQPQHF.

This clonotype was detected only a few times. CDR3 residues: CASSWDRVHEQYF. CDR3 DNA: TGTGCCAGCAGCTGGGACAGGGTCCACGAGCAGTACTTC. This chain connects TRBV5-5 to TRBJ2-7; 9 bases line up with TRBD1. CDR1 is SGHKS, CDR2 YYEKEE, per germline (reference sequence). The CDR3 length is 13 residues. With 3 bases clipped from V and 5 bases from J, the junction kept 3 bases outside the gene matches.

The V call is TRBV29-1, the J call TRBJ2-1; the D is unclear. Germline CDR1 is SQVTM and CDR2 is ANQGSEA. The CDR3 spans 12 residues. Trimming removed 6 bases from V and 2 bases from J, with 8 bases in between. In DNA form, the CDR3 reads TGCAGCGTCCAGCGAGCCTACAATGAGCAGTTCTTC. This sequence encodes CSVQRAYNEQFF.